This TCR beta chain appears in the sequencing data of a study of CD8 T cells in Susac syndrome. Germline CDR1 and CDR2: DFQATT and SNEGSKA (reference sequence). The J segment lost 0 bases and the V segment lost 3 bases, leaving 5 bases of the junction unmatched. The CDR3 covers 14 residues. An amount of RNA that ranged from roughly 0.45 to 1 ug was reverse transcribed with random hexamers. TCRdb reprocessed the immunoSEQ multiplex PCR reads via MiXCR and lists one record per CDR3 protein. Of over 100,000 distinct CDR3 sequences listed, 85% to 95% were seen once; the top ten hold around 0.12%. The specimen sequenced was CD8+ T cells from PBMCs. This chain connects TRBV20-1 to TRBJ2-7; 7 bases map to TRBD2. The TCR originated in a human donor in good health. CDR3 bases: TGCAGTGCTAGGCCCGGGGGGAGCTCCTACGAGCAGTACTTC. Encoded protein: CSARPGGSSYEQYF.